The sequence of this T cell receptor (beta chain) was determined in a study of T-cell memory formation after mild COVID-19. Study summary: In these data, TCR clusters were largely donor specific.

Turning to this clonotype: Its specificity is unknown.

Employing constant-segment primers, 5'RACE generated TCR alpha and TCR beta cDNA libraries bearing sample barcodes and UMIs. TCRdb re-derived calls from the 5' RACE reads in MiXCR, one entry per CDR3 protein. Among 200,000 to 250,000 distinct CDR3 sequences listed, 15% were seen once. Points from the study as a whole: Later expanders leaned toward CD4+, whereas clones contracting from day 15 to 85 were balanced CD4/CD8.

Sequencing was performed on PBMCs or a T cell subset sorted from them (not recorded which). The sequence was collected from an adult woman who had mild COVID-19 (a few samples of this study predate the infection). Cell type and time point are not known.

DNA of the CDR3: TGTGCCTGGAGTGGTAGGGCGGGAAGTACAGATACGCAGTATTTT. Translated: CAWSGRAGSTDTQYF. This chain joins TRBV30 and TRBJ2-3; TRBD2 is a possible D gene (6 bases). This CDR3 region has 15 residues. The ends were cut back, 1 base at V and 3 bases at J, with 14 bases in the middle. Germline CDR1 and CDR2: GTSNPN and SVGIG (reference sequence).